This T cell receptor (beta chain) stems from a study of OX40 agonist ivuxolimab in advanced cancers. Study background: Ivuxolimab is an agonistic anti-OX40 (CD134) antibody, and patients were treated with it. People who had prior anti-PD-1, anti-PD-L1 or anti-CTLA-4 therapy could take part, and around 40% had some. Study-wide results and limits: Doses of 0.1 to 3.0 mg/kg were accompanied by clonal expansion of CD4+ and CD8+ blood T cells by week 6.

Only in-frame clones appear in the TCRdb table, and some are missing; sequencing was by immunoSEQ multiplex PCR. The sample lists more than 25,000 clones; 70% to 90% were seen once. Concerning this clone itself: The antigen remains unidentified.

CDR1 is LGHNA and CDR2 is YNFKEQ in the germline V gene. V lost 5 bases and J lost 8; bases outside the gene matches: 8. The CDR3 is made up of 14 amino acids. This rearrangement joins TRBV4-2 to TRBJ1-2; TRBD1 agrees at 10 bases. The clonotype comes from an adult with an advanced solid tumor such as melanoma, head and neck, liver or kidney cancer. Sequences were derived from CD4+ or CD8+ T cells sorted from blood, sampled in a trial of the OX40 agonist ivuxolimab. CDR3 nucleotides: TGTGCCAGCAGCGGAACCGACAGGGGGCAAGGCTACACCTTC. This encodes CASSGTDRGQGYTF.